This T cell receptor beta chain came from a study of control samples from healthy donors and cancer patients. Looked up from germline, CDR1 is MGHDK and CDR2 is SYGVNS. V was pared by 4 bases and J by 7 bases, with 14 bases between. CDR3 length: 13 amino acids. Clones were read by immunoSEQ multiplex PCR, and TCRdb kept only the in-frame ones, dropping some. The sample holds about 110,000 clones; 70% to 85% are singletons and the top ten take about 7%. The sequence derives from a man aged 18 to 29 in good health. Sequenced sample: blood. The chain is built from TRBV25-1 and TRBJ2-7, with D possibly called TRBD1 or TRBD2 (5 bases each). CDR3 sequence (DNA): TGTGCCAGCAGTGCCGGGACCTTGGGGGAGCAGTACGTC. Its protein product is CASSAGTLGEQYV.